This TCR beta chain was identified in a study of blood T cell repertoires in COVID-19. The overall study: There were acute and convalescent COVID-19 samples, and they came from the United States, Italy and Spain. The analysed material was cDNA or gDNA that came from T cells, B-cell-depleted T cells, or PBMCs.

As originally analysed: Reference gene primer amplification gave estimated nucleated cell counts. TCRdb keeps only in-frame clones here, not all; method: immunoSEQ multiplex PCR. The DNA was the basis for D and trimming; V, J and clone size are from that table. The sample holds 150,000 to 200,000 clones, 81% seen once. Input material: peripheral blood. The receptor's source is a man aged 60 to 75 with active or convalescent COVID-19.

The CDR3 loop is CASSVVASSTDTQYF. The CDR3 DNA follows: TGTGCCAGCAGTGTTGTAGCGAGTTCCACAGATACGCAGTATTTT. The chain recombines TRBV6-4 with TRBJ2-3; a weak D match, TRBD2 (5 bases). Germline CDR1 reads MRHNA; CDR2 reads SNTAGT. This CDR3 has 15 amino acids. V lost 4 bases and J 2 bases, leaving 13 bases between the germline ends.